This TCR beta chain came from a study of Graves' ophthalmopathy and Graves' hyperthyroidism. Study-wide points: The 13-signature model separated ophthalmopathy from stable hyperthyroidism at almost 90% sensitivity and nearly 82% specificity. The study's model predicted ophthalmopathy progression at approximately 70% sensitivity and about 72% specificity.

Of note for this clonotype: Its target is unknown.

From germline, CDR1 is SGHTA and CDR2 FQGNSA. The CDR3 covers 14 residues. The V end lost 1 base, the J end lost 4 bases, and 11 bases lay between the germline ends. Transcripts of RNA were the source for amplifying TCR beta CDR3 regions. RT-PCR in the first round used HTBI primers; a second-round multiplex PCR followed. TCRdb independently ran MiXCR on the multiplex PCR reads; one entry per CDR3 protein. This sample yields more than 1,000,000 distinct CDR3 sequences, of which roughly 35% are seen a single time; around 10% belongs to the top ten. Hyperthyroidism patients had new diagnoses, durations under 2 months, and ages of 18 to 65.

The sequence was collected from an adult man with Graves' hyperthyroidism. This chain links TRBV7-2 with TRBJ2-7; D perhaps matches TRBD2 (5 bases). Material: peripheral blood or thyroid tissue (not recorded which). Written as DNA, the CDR3 is TGTGCCAGCAGCTTAGTAGGGAAGCGGTACGAGCAGTACTTC. Translated: CASSLVGKRYEQYF.